Listed below are T cell receptor beta chains from one sample, sequenced in a study of blood T cell repertoires in COVID-19. Clones were sequenced by immunoSEQ multiplex PCR, and TCRdb holds only the in-frame ones, with some missing. Here the sample spans about 170,000 clones, roughly 86% being singletons. The sequenced sample was peripheral blood. These TCRs come from a man aged 70-80 years with acute or convalescent COVID-19. Each CDR3 is given with its conserved first and last residue. A D gene is named only where the DNA matches it firmly. The size field is filled for only some rows; it gives once, few, many or a size class.

J gene: TRBJ2-7
D gene: TRBD2
V gene: TRBV7-2
clone size: .
CDR3 DNA: TGTGCCAGCAGCTTAGGGCCAGCGGGAGGGGGGAAGGACGAGCAGTACTTC
CDR3 protein: CASSLGPAGGGKDEQYF

J gene: TRBJ2-3
D gene: TRBD2
V gene: TRBV7-9
clone size: .
CDR3 DNA: TGTGCCAGCAGCATCGGACTAGCGGGGGATTACACAGATACGCAGTATTTT
CDR3 protein: CASSIGLAGDYTDTQYF

J gene: TRBJ2-7
D gene: .
V gene: TRBV4-2
clone size: .
CDR3 DNA: TGTGCCAGCAGCCAAGATAAAGGAGGATACGAGCAGTACTTC
CDR3 protein: CASSQDKGGYEQYF

J gene: TRBJ1-5
D gene: TRBD1
V gene: TRBV18
clone size: .
CDR3 DNA: TGTGCCAGCTCACACCGGGACAGAAAGTCGAAAGGTCAGCCCCAGCATTTT
CDR3 protein: CASSHRDRKSKGQPQHF

J gene: TRBJ1-6
D gene: .
V gene: TRBV9
clone size: .
CDR3 DNA: TGTGCCAGCAGCGTATCTACAGGAAGGAGTTATTCACCCCTCCACTTT
CDR3 protein: CASSVSTGRSYSPLHF

J gene: TRBJ2-7
D gene: TRBD1
V gene: TRBV5-1
clone size: few
CDR3 DNA: TGCGCCAGCAGCTTAGGACAGGTCTACGACGAGCAGTACTTC
CDR3 protein: CASSLGQVYDEQYF

J gene: TRBJ2-3
D gene: .
V gene: TRBV20-1
clone size: once
CDR3 DNA: TGCAGTGCTAGTAGGTGGGGAGGGGGGCAGGATACGCAGTATTTT
CDR3 protein: CSASRWGGGQDTQYF

J gene: TRBJ1-2
D gene: TRBD1
V gene: TRBV5-4
clone size: .
CDR3 DNA: TGTGCCAGCAGACCCCAGGGACAGGGAGACTATGGCTACACCTTC
CDR3 protein: CASRPQGQGDYGYTF

J gene: TRBJ1-2
D gene: .
V gene: TRBV7-3
clone size: once
CDR3 DNA: TGTGCCAGCAGCGGGAGGGACGCTAACTATGGCTACACCTTC
CDR3 protein: CASSGRDANYGYTF

J gene: TRBJ2-7
D gene: .
V gene: TRBV7-2
clone size: .
CDR3 DNA: TGTGCCAGCAGCTCTTACTACGAGCAGTACTTC
CDR3 protein: CASSSYYEQYF

J gene: TRBJ1-4
D gene: TRBD1
V gene: TRBV28
clone size: .
CDR3 DNA: TGTGCCAGCAGTCCACTTGGGGGACAGATCAATGAAAAACTGTTTTTT
CDR3 protein: CASSPLGGQINEKLFF

J gene: TRBJ2-7
D gene: TRBD1
V gene: TRBV11-2
clone size: .
CDR3 DNA: TGTGCCAGCAGCTTAAGATTCGACAGGGGCTTCCCCTACGAGCAGTACTTC
CDR3 protein: CASSLRFDRGFPYEQYF

J gene: TRBJ1-2
D gene: .
V gene: TRBV7-2
clone size: once
CDR3 DNA: TGTGCCAGCAGCTTAGGTACTACTAACTATGGCTACACCTTC
CDR3 protein: CASSLGTTNYGYTF

J gene: TRBJ2-7
D gene: .
V gene: TRBV19
clone size: once
CDR3 DNA: TGTGCCAGTAGTGAACAGGTCAGAGGTGAGCAGTACTTC
CDR3 protein: CASSEQVRGEQYF

J gene: TRBJ2-1
D gene: .
V gene: TRBV30
clone size: .
CDR3 DNA: TGTGCCTGGAACGGGCACCTCCTAGCGCCTCGTTACAATGAGCAGTTCTTC
CDR3 protein: CAWNGHLLAPRYNEQFF

J gene: TRBJ2-7
D gene: .
V gene: TRBV7-2
clone size: few
CDR3 DNA: TGTGCCAGCAGAAAAACCGGGACACCCTACGAGCAGTACTTC
CDR3 protein: CASRKTGTPYEQYF

J gene: TRBJ2-3
D gene: .
V gene: TRBV2
clone size: .
CDR3 DNA: TGTGCCAGCAGTGAACGGGTCACAGATACGCAGTATTTT
CDR3 protein: CASSERVTDTQYF

J gene: TRBJ1-5
D gene: .
V gene: TRBV19
clone size: .
CDR3 DNA: TGTGCCAGTAGTATCTTTCTGGGGGAGGGCAATCAGCCCCAGCATTTT
CDR3 protein: CASSIFLGEGNQPQHF

J gene: TRBJ1-3
D gene: .
V gene: TRBV28
clone size: .
CDR3 DNA: TGTGCCTCGTGGGCAAACACCATATATTTT
CDR3 protein: CASWANTIYF

J gene: TRBJ1-6
D gene: .
V gene: TRBV5-6
clone size: once
CDR3 DNA: TGTGCCAGCAGCGGAGGGGGGGGCAGGTCCTATAATTCACCCCTCCACTTT
CDR3 protein: CASSGGGGRSYNSPLHF

J gene: TRBJ1-2
D gene: .
V gene: TRBV5-1
clone size: .
CDR3 DNA: TGCGCCAGCAGCTTGGGTACTAACTATGGCTACACCTTC
CDR3 protein: CASSLGTNYGYTF

J gene: TRBJ2-1
D gene: .
V gene: TRBV7-7
clone size: .
CDR3 DNA: TGTGCTAGCAGCTTAGGGCCGGGGGTAAACAATGAGCAGTTCTTC
CDR3 protein: CASSLGPGVNNEQFF

J gene: TRBJ1-5
D gene: .
V gene: TRBV27
clone size: once
CDR3 DNA: TGTGCCAGCGCTCCGGGGTCGGGTAGTCAGCCCCAGCATTTT
CDR3 protein: CASAPGSGSQPQHF

J gene: TRBJ1-5
D gene: TRBD1
V gene: TRBV19
clone size: .
CDR3 DNA: TGTGCCAGTAGTTGGGACAGTAATCAGCCCCAGCATTTT
CDR3 protein: CASSWDSNQPQHF